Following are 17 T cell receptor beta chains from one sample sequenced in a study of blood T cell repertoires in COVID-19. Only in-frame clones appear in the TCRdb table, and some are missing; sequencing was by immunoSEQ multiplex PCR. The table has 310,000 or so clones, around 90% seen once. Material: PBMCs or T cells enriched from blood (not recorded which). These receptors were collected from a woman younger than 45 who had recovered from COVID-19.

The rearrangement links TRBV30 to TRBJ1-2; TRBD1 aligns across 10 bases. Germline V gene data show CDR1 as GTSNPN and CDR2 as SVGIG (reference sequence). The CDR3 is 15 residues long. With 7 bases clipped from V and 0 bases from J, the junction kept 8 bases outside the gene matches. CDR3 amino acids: CASLGQGEANYGYTF. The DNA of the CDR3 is TGTGCCTCCCTCGGACAGGGGGAGGCTAACTATGGCTACACCTTC.

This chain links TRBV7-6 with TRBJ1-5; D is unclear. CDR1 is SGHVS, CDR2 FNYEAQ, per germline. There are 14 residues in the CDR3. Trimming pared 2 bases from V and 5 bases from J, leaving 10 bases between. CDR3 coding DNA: TGTGCCAGCAGCTTAAGACAAGGTGATCAGCCCCAGCATTTT. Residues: CASSLRQGDQPQHF.

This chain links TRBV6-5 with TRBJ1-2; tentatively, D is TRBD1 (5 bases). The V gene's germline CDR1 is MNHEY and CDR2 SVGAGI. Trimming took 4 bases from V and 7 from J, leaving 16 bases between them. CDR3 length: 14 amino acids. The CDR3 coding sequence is TGTGCCAGCAGTTTCTCCGGCGGCACAGGTGGCTACACCTTC. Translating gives CASSFSGGTGGYTF.

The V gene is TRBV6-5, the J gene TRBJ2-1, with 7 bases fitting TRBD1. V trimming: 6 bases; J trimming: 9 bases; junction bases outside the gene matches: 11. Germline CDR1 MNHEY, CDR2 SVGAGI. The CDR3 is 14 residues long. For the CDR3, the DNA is TGTGCCAGCAGGGACGGGACAGTAGTATTTGAGCAGTTCTTC. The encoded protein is CASRDGTVVFEQFF.

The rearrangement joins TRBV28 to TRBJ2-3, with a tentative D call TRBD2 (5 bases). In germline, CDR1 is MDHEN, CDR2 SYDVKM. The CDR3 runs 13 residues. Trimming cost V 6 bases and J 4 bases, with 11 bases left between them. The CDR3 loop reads CASRTQRADTQYF. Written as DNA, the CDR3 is TGTGCCAGCAGAACCCAGAGGGCAGATACGCAGTATTTT.

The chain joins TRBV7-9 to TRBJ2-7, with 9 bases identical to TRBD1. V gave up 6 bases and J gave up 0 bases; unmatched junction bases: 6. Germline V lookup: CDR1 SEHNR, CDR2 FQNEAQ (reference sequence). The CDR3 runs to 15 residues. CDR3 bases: TGTGCCAGCAGTCGTGGGACAGGGAGCTCCTACGAGCAGTACTTC. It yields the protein CASSRGTGSSYEQYF.

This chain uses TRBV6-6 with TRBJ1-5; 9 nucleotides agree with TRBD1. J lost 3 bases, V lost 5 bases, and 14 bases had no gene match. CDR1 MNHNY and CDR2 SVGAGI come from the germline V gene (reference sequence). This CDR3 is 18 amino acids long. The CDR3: CASSHSGTGPIDNQPQHF. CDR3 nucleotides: TGTGCCAGCAGTCATTCCGGGACAGGGCCTATAGACAATCAGCCCCAGCATTTT.

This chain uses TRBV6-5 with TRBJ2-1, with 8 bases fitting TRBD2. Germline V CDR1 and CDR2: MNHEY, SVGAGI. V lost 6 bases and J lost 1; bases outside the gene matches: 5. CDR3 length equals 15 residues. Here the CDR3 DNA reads TGTGCCAGCAGCCGGGGGGGTCTATCCTACAATGAGCAGTTCTTC. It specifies CASSRGGLSYNEQFF.

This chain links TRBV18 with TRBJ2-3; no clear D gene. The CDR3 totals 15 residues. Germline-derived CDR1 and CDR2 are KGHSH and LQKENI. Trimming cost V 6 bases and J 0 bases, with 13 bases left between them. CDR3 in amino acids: CASSPAARSTDTQYF. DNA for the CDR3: TGTGCCAGCTCTCCCGCGGCCCGGAGCACAGATACGCAGTATTTT.

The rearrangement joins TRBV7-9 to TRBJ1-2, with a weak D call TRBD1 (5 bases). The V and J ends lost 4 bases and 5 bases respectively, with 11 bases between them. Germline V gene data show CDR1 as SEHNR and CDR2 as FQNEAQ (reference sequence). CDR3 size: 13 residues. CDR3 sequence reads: CASSSAGGYGYTF. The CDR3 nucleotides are TGTGCCAGCAGCTCAGCGGGGGGATATGGCTACACCTTC.

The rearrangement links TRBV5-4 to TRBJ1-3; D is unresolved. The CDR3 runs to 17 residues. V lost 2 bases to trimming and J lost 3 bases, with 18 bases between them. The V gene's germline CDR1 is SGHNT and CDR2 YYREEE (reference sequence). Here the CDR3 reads CASSFEGGRGSGNTIYF. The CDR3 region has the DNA TGTGCCAGCAGCTTTGAGGGCGGCCGGGGAAGTGGAAACACCATATATTTT.

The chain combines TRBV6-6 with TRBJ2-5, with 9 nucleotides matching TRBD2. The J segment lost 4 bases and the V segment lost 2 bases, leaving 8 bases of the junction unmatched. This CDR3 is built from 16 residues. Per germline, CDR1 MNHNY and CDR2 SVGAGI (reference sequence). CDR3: CASSYGGSGGLETQYF. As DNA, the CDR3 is TGTGCCAGCAGTTACGGGGGTAGCGGGGGTCTAGAGACCCAGTACTTC.

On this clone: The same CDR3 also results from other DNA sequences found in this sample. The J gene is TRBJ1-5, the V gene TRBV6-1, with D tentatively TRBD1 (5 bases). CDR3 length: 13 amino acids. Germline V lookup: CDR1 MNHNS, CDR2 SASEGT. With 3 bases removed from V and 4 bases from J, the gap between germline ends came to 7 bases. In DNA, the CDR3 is TGTGCCAGCAGTGAGGGGGGTAATCAGCCCCAGCATTTT. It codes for CASSEGGNQPQHF.

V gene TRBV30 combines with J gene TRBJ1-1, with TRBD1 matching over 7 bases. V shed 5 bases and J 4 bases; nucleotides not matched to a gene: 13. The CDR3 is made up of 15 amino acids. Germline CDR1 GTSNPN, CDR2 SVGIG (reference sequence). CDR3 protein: CAWVPGTVLATEAFF. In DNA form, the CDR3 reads TGTGCCTGGGTCCCCGGGACAGTTTTAGCCACTGAAGCTTTCTTT.

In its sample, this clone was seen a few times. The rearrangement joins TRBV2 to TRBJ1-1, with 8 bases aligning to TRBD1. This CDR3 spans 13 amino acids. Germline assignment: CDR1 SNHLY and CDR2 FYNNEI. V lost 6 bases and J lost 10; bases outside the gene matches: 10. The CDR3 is CASSLGQVLVAFF. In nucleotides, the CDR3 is TGTGCCAGCAGCCTGGGACAGGTTCTTGTAGCTTTCTTT.

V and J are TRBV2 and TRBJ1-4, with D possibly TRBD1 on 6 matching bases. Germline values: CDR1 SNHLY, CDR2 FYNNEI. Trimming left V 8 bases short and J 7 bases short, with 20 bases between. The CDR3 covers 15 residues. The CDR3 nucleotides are TGTGCCAGCGGGACATCGGGAGGTTTGCGTGAAAAACTGTTTTTT. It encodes CASGTSGGLREKLFF. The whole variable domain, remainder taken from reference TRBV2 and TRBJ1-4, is EPEVTQTPSHQVTQMGQEVILRCVPISNHLYFYWYRQILGQKVEFLVSFYNNEISEKSEIFDDQFSVERPDGSNFTLKIRSTKLEDSAMYFCASGTSGGLREKLFFGSGTQLSVL.

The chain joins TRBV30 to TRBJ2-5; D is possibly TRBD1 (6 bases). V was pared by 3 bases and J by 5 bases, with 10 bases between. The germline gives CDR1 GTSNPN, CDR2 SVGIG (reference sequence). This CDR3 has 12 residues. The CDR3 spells CAWRLDRETQYF. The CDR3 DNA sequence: TGTGCCTGGAGACTCGACAGGGAGACCCAGTACTTC.